The rows below give T cell receptor beta chains drawn from one sample of a study of CD8 T cells in Susac syndrome. TCRdb fed the immunoSEQ multiplex PCR reads into MiXCR, producing one record per CDR3 protein. This table holds approximately 230,000 distinct CDR3 sequences, just under 95% found once. The material sequenced was CD4+ T cells from PBMCs. These receptors all come from a human donor with multiple sclerosis. CDR3s include the opening cysteine and the closing phenylalanine or tryptophan. D genes are given only for firm matches. A row's size may be missing; if present it is once, few, many or a size class.

length | size | J | V | D | DNA | CDR3
14 | NA | TRBJ1-2 | TRBV24-1 | TRBD1 | TGTGCCACCAGTGATCGCCGGGACAGCTATGGCTACACCTTC | CATSDRRDSYGYTF
18 | NA | TRBJ2-5 | TRBV4-2 | TRBD2 | TGTGCCAGCAGCCAAGGGTCCGTGGGTAGCGGGGACCAAGAGACCCAGTACTTC | CASSQGSVGSGDQETQYF
15 | NA | TRBJ2-4 | TRBV6-1 | NA | TGTGCCAGCAGTGGGCCTCAAGTAGCCAAAAACATTCAGTACTTC | CASSGPQVAKNIQYF
13 | NA | TRBJ2-5 | TRBV5-1 | NA | TGCGCCAGCAGCTTCGGATCGTCGGAGACCCAGTACTTC | CASSFGSSETQYF
13 | NA | TRBJ1-2 | TRBV18 | NA | TGTGCCAGCTCACCGGACAGCCTCTATGGCTACACCTTC | CASSPDSLYGYTF
15 | NA | TRBJ1-6 | TRBV5-6 | TRBD1 | TGTGCCAGCAGCTTGGGGGACAGGGGGAATTCACCCCTCCACTTT | CASSLGDRGNSPLHF
16 | NA | TRBJ1-5 | TRBV30 | NA | TGTGCCTGGAGCATACCATGGGACCACGGGAATCAGCCCCAGCATTTT | CAWSIPWDHGNQPQHF
14 | NA | TRBJ1-2 | TRBV12-3/TRBV12-4 | NA | TGTGCCAGCAGTTCCTACAGGGACCACTATGGCTACACCTTC | CASSSYRDHYGYTF
14 | once | TRBJ2-7 | TRBV6-1 | NA | TGTGCCAGCAGTGAAAGGACACAGGCTTACGAGCAGTACTTC | CASSERTQAYEQYF
15 | NA | TRBJ2-1 | TRBV6-6 | TRBD1 | TGTGCCAGCACCCATGAGGGACAGGGCCGCAATGAGCAGTTCTTC | CASTHEGQGRNEQFF
14 | few | TRBJ2-7 | TRBV23-1 | TRBD1 | TGCGCCAGCGGCGACGGGACAGGGGTCTACGAGCAGTACTTC | CASGDGTGVYEQYF
11 | few | TRBJ2-1 | TRBV29-1 | TRBD1 | TGCAGCGCCGGACAGGGGATTGAGCAGTTCTTC | CSAGQGIEQFF
12 | once | TRBJ2-5 | TRBV19 | NA | TGTGCCAGTAGTATAGTGGACGAGACCCAGTACTTC | CASSIVDETQYF
14 | NA | TRBJ1-2 | TRBV7-9 | NA | TGTGCCAGCAGCCCCGGACATACTAACTATGGCTACACCTTC | CASSPGHTNYGYTF
12 | NA | TRBJ2-4 | TRBV28 | NA | TGTGCCAGCCTTTCTCTTGGACTGCCCGCGTACTTC | CASLSLGLPAYF
15 | NA | TRBJ2-5 | TRBV30 | TRBD1 | TGTGCCTGGAGTGTGGGACAGGGGGAGGAAGAGACCCAGTACTTC | CAWSVGQGEEETQYF
15 | NA | TRBJ2-1 | TRBV19 | TRBD2 | TGTGCCAGTAGTCCTGGGACTAGCGACACCAATGAGCAGTTCTTC | CASSPGTSDTNEQFF
17 | NA | TRBJ2-5 | TRBV3-1 | TRBD2 | TGTGCCAGCAGCCCGGGACTAGCGGGAATTATCCAAGAGACCCAGTACTTC | CASSPGLAGIIQETQYF
15 | once | TRBJ1-4 | TRBV2 | NA | TGTGCCAGCAGGGCTGAAGCCGGGACTAATGAAAAACTGTTTTTT | CASRAEAGTNEKLFF
15 | NA | TRBJ2-3 | TRBV7-2 | NA | TGTGCCAGCAGCCTCAGAGGGGGTTTCACAGATACGCAGTATTTT | CASSLRGGFTDTQYF
16 | NA | TRBJ2-3 | TRBV10-3 | NA | TGTGCCATCAGTGCAGCGGGCGTTAGCGAACCAGATACGCAGTATTTT | CAISAAGVSEPDTQYF
16 | NA | TRBJ2-7 | TRBV28 | NA | TGTGCCAGCAGTTTCCCGCGTTGGCCCCGCTCCTACGAGCAGTACTTC | CASSFPRWPRSYEQYF
18 | once | TRBJ1-5 | TRBV7-9 | TRBD1 | TGTGCCAGCAGCTTAAACCCGAGGACAGGCCCGTCTAATCAGCCCCAGCATTTT | CASSLNPRTGPSNQPQHF
17 | NA | TRBJ2-1 | TRBV7-8 | TRBD2 | TGTGCCAGCAGCTTACAGCGACTAGCGGGAGCCTACAATGAGCAGTTCTTC | CASSLQRLAGAYNEQFF
16 | NA | TRBJ2-5 | TRBV3-1 | TRBD2 | TGTGCCAGCAGCCAAGCTAGCGGGGGGGACCAAGAGACCCAGTACTTC | CASSQASGGDQETQYF
16 | NA | TRBJ2-3 | TRBV29-1 | TRBD2 | TGCAGCGTTGAGGGCGGCCTAGCGGGAGTGGCAGATACGCAGTATTTT | CSVEGGLAGVADTQYF
16 | NA | TRBJ2-3 | TRBV18 | TRBD2 | TGTGCCAGCTCACCAAGGAGCAGCGGGAGGGTGGATACGCAGTATTTT | CASSPRSSGRVDTQYF
15 | NA | TRBJ2-3 | TRBV7-9 | NA | TGTGCCAGCAGCTTATTAGGGGGAGATGCGGATACGCAGTATTTT | CASSLLGGDADTQYF
14 | NA | TRBJ1-1 | TRBV29-1 | NA | TGCAGCGTTGACATACAGGGCGGGAACACTGAAGCTTTCTTT | CSVDIQGGNTEAFF
13 | NA | TRBJ2-7 | TRBV10-3 | TRBD1 | TGTGCCATCAGTGAGTCGACAGGGTATAAGCAGTACTTC | CAISESTGYKQYF
16 | NA | TRBJ1-4 | TRBV7-9 | NA | TGTGCCAGCACCCTAGGGAGGGTAGGGGCTAATGAAAAACTGTTTTTT | CASTLGRVGANEKLFF
15 | NA | TRBJ1-1 | TRBV2 | NA | TGTGCCAGCAGTGCCAGCCGCTTCAAGAACACTGAAGCTTTCTTT | CASSASRFKNTEAFF
15 | NA | TRBJ2-6 | TRBV20-1 | NA | TGCAGTGCTAGAGTGTTAGGGGCCGGGGCCAACGTCCTGACTTTC | CSARVLGAGANVLTF
15 | NA | TRBJ1-5 | TRBV20-1 | NA | TGCAGTGCTAGGCCCAGGGGAAATGGCAATCAGCCCCAGCATTTT | CSARPRGNGNQPQHF
13 | NA | TRBJ1-5 | TRBV20-1 | NA | TGCAGTGCCCTTGGGTATGGGGATCAGCCCCAGCATTTT | CSALGYGDQPQHF
15 | NA | TRBJ1-5 | TRBV27 | NA | TGTGCCAGCAGTTCCTCCCCATTAAGCAATCAGCCCCAGCATTTT | CASSSSPLSNQPQHF
14 | NA | TRBJ2-3 | TRBV3-1 | NA | TGTGCCAGCAGCCAAGATCGACGCCGTGATACGCAGTATTTT | CASSQDRRRDTQYF
16 | NA | TRBJ2-5 | TRBV6-5 | NA | TGTGCCAGCAGCTACCTCACCACCGGGACCGCGGGGACCCAGTACTTC | CASSYLTTGTAGTQYF
13 | NA | TRBJ1-4 | TRBV28 | NA | TGTGCCAGCTGGGGGCCTTTTGATGAAAAACTGTTTTTT | CASWGPFDEKLFF
14 | once | TRBJ1-4 | TRBV5-1 | NA | TGCGCCAGCAGCTTGGACATGGGGAATGAAAAACTGTTTTTT | CASSLDMGNEKLFF
18 | NA | TRBJ2-5 | TRBV5-1 | TRBD1 | TGCGCCAGCAGCTTGGCCGTGGGACAGGGCACGTCCCGGGAGACCCAGTACTTC | CASSLAVGQGTSRETQYF
13 | NA | TRBJ2-2 | TRBV5-6 | NA | TGTGCCAGTTACGGGACAAACACCGGGGAGCTGTTTTTT | CASYGTNTGELFF
13 | NA | TRBJ2-1 | TRBV4-1 | NA | TGCGCCAGCAGCCAAGTGAGGTTGGATGAGCAGTTCTTC | CASSQVRLDEQFF
11 | NA | TRBJ1-1 | TRBV30 | NA | TGTGCCTGGAAAGGGCAGGGAGAAGCTTTCTTT | CAWKGQGEAFF
14 | NA | TRBJ2-7 | TRBV5-1 | NA | TGCGCCAGCAGCTTGGGACTAGGTGTCTACGAGCAGTACTTC | CASSLGLGVYEQYF
17 | NA | TRBJ2-1 | TRBV27 | TRBD1 | TGTGCCAGCAGTTCCTCTTCCCTGGACAGGGGCTACAATGAGCAGTTCTTC | CASSSSSLDRGYNEQFF
14 | NA | TRBJ1-1 | TRBV6-1 | TRBD1 | TGTGCCAGCGGGAGGACAGGGGAGAACACTGAAGCTTTCTTT | CASGRTGENTEAFF
12 | NA | TRBJ2-3 | TRBV27 | NA | TGTGCCAGCTTGTCTAGCACAGATACGCAGTATTTT | CASLSSTDTQYF
17 | NA | TRBJ2-5 | TRBV18 | TRBD2 | TGTGCCAGCTCACCTAATCGGCTAGCGGGGGCCTGGGAGACCCAGTACTTC | CASSPNRLAGAWETQYF
13 | NA | TRBJ1-1 | TRBV7-3 | NA | TGTGCCAGCAGCTCGTCAGGGAACACTGAAGCTTTCTTT | CASSSSGNTEAFF
15 | NA | TRBJ1-3 | TRBV9 | NA | TGTGCCAGCAGCGTAGTAGATTCCTCTGGAAACACCATATATTTT | CASSVVDSSGNTIYF
13 | NA | TRBJ1-4 | TRBV19 | NA | TGTGCCAGTAGAAGTGGCACTAATGAAAAACTGTTTTTT | CASRSGTNEKLFF